One TCR beta chain is described in this entry. Many counts were recorded for this clonotype. Its antigen is currently not known. No base quality values were provided; no much bigger clone lies one nucleotide off. Ophthalmopathy patients had moderately to severely active disease, with a Clinical Activity Score of 3 or more, a NOSPECS grade of 4 or more, and a disease duration of less than 3 months. Any patient with an uncontrolled infection, another autoimmune disease, pregnancy or lactation was excluded. Diagnoses were established on the basis of clinical symptoms, serum thyroxine and TRAb, thyroid ultrasound, and orbital computed tomography. PBMCs were isolated from approximately 10 ml of fresh peripheral blood by Ficoll-Paque density gradient centrifugation. Total RNA was extracted with Trizol reagent, and quality was checked on an Agilent 2100 Bioanalyzer. TCR beta CDR3 regions were amplified from RNA transcripts. The first round of RT-PCR for the TCR CDR3 was performed with the HTBI primer set and the Qiagen OneStep RT-PCR kit. A second multiplex PCR round built the libraries, followed by size selection and purification. Paired-end sequencing of the libraries was performed with 100 bp reads on an Illumina HiSeq2000. As for the original processing: SOAPnuke was used to process the raw data, throwing out any read that contained adapters or uncalled bases, had a mean Phred below 15, or lacked an exact constant-primer or identifier match. COPE v1.2.5 was used to merge the high-quality paired reads, and each unique nucleotide sequence was defined as a clonotype. MiTCR v1.1 was used to align clonotypes to the IMGT TRBV, TRBD and TRBJ reference segments. Only V-J combinations with frequency above 0.0001, covering 98% to 99.2% of repertoires, were analysed. A TCS score was defined as the ratio of F50 (clonal expansion) to E x V (chaos), with BLOSUM62-based TCRdist applied between CDR3 peptides within each V-J. Welch's t-statistics and random forest reduced roughly 540 V-J features to roughly 13, which were used in a naive Bayes classifier (R e1071). The similarity between thyroid and blood repertoires was quantified using the Morisita-Horn index. Clones were called with MiXCR by TCRdb after fastp trimmed the public reads at Q25, and only in-frame beta chains were retained. When rows share a CDR3 protein, they turn into one entry using the most common DNA and genes. V and J calls and clone size were set by TCRdb, not the authors. Across this sample there are 550,000 to 700,000 distinct CDR3 sequences, with roughly 14% seen only once. The ten largest clones add up to around 4.5% of the sample.

These data are taken from a study of T cells in Graves' hyperthyroidism and ophthalmopathy (dated by TCRdb to the late 2010s). About the study as a whole: Peripheral blood was collected at initial diagnosis, before any treatment. To identify distinguishing TCR V-J signatures, a discovery cohort of 90 to 100 patients was used, comprising 43 with Graves' ophthalmopathy and some 60 with stable Graves' hyperthyroidism. An independent validation cohort of around 19 hyperthyroidism patients and some 15 patients who later progressed to ophthalmopathy tested prospective prediction of ophthalmopathy. The 95 to 100 discovery patients were randomly divided into training and test sets at a 7:3 ratio. The study also compared thyroid tissue and blood T-cell repertoires from 6 or 7 Graves' hyperthyroidism patients. Once sampling was done, hyperthyroidism patients were given methimazole at a starting dose of 30 mg daily, whereas ophthalmopathy patients were given high-dose intravenous methylprednisolone. According to the paper, TCR Vbeta CDR3 sequencing was carried out on approximately 140 peripheral blood samples, which came from under 50 ophthalmopathy, roughly 75 hyperthyroidism and some 17 progressor patients. Beyond this particular receptor, the publication reports: A model built on a 13 V-J signature distinguished ophthalmopathy from stable hyperthyroidism, reaching over 85% sensitivity and about 81% specificity in cross-validation and 80%/75% in testing. No statistical method was used to fix the sample size in advance, and group allocation was not hidden from the investigators. Most expanded thyroid clonotypes (frequency above 0.001) were also detected in blood, suggesting blood repertoires may reflect thyroid immune responses. In validation, the model predicted progression to ophthalmopathy a median of 6.5 months before onset, with roughly 68% sensitivity and about 72% specificity.

The specimen was blood. The clonotype comes from a woman aged 35 to 49 with Graves' ophthalmopathy.

The CDR3 amino acid sequence is: CSARDGSGGGYTF. The DNA reads TGCAGTGCTAGAGATGGGTCAGGGGGTGGCTACACCTTC. The V gene is TRBV20-1 and the J gene is TRBJ1-2; TRBD1 matches 7 bases in the middle. Taken from the germline V gene (reference sequence), the CDR1 and CDR2 loops are DFQATT and SNEGSKA. Including cysteine and phenylalanine, the CDR3 has 13 amino acids. Only the CDR3 part of the read is kept: 39 bases, read in frame from the first base. Trimming leaves V shorter by 0 bases and J shorter by 7 bases, with the junction holding 5 bases beyond the gene matches.